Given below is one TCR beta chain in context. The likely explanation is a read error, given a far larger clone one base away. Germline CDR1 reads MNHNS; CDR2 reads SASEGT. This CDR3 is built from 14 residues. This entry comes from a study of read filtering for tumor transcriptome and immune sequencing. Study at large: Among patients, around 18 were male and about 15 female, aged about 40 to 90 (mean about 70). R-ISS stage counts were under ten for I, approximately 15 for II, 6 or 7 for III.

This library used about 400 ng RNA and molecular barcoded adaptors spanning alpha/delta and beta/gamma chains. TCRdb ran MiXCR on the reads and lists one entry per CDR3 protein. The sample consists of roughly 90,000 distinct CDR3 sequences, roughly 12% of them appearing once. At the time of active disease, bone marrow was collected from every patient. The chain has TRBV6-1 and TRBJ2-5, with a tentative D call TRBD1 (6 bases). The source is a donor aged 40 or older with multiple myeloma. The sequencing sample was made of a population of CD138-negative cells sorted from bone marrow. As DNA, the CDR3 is TGTGCCGGCAGCAAAGGACAGACCCCAGGGACCCAGTACTTC. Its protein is CAGSKGQTPGTQYF.